These T cell receptor beta chains were read from a single sample in a study of blood T cell repertoires in COVID-19. Profiled with immunoSEQ multiplex PCR; TCRdb holds only in-frame clones, not every one. This sample yields 300,000 to 400,000 clones, of which just over 85% are seen a single time; around 4.2% belongs to the top ten. The sequencing input was PBMCs or T cells enriched from blood (not recorded which). The origin of the receptors is a woman aged 35 to 49 with acute COVID-19. The conserved cysteine and the conserved F or W are not part of the CDR3 here. The D gene is left open where the match is weak.

cdr3_aa d_call j_call v_call
ASSQGQGSSPLH TRBD1 TRBJ1-6 TRBV28
ASSQQTDNYGYT - TRBJ1-2 TRBV4-1
ASSELGGTETQY TRBD2 TRBJ2-5 TRBV2
ASTMGQGVGNTEAF TRBD1 TRBJ1-1 TRBV6-6
ASSSWTEGIQY - TRBJ2-4 TRBV7-2
ASGRVAGELF - TRBJ2-2 TRBV6-5
ASSWGPSGNTIY - TRBJ1-3 TRBV3-1/TRBV3-2
ASSPKPGDQPQH - TRBJ1-5 TRBV7-2
ASSITFGQTNTEAF - TRBJ1-1 TRBV19
ASSSRDSSYEQY TRBD1 TRBJ2-7 TRBV6-5
ASSFAAGKNTEAF - TRBJ1-1 TRBV11-2
ASSHSSGNTEAF - TRBJ1-1 TRBV3-1/TRBV3-2
ASSPMTGASTNEKLF TRBD1 TRBJ1-4 TRBV14
ASSSRGRQGYT - TRBJ1-2 TRBV2
ASSLGATDTQY - TRBJ2-3 TRBV27
ASRDQGLSDTQY - TRBJ2-3 TRBV5-1
ASTNWGEQETQY - TRBJ2-5 TRBV5-1
ASSLDGTGTTYGYT TRBD1 TRBJ1-2 TRBV5-1
ASSQGTRIDTEAF - TRBJ1-1 TRBV4-3
ASRTTNRGQGNQPQH TRBD1 TRBJ1-5 TRBV19
ASSYANPNTEAF - TRBJ1-1 TRBV6-2/TRBV6-3
ASSLFIVTREKYNEQF TRBD2 TRBJ2-1 TRBV28
ASSLTGDLETQY TRBD1 TRBJ2-5 TRBV5-1
ASSSPPASLRGDTQY - TRBJ2-3 TRBV28
ASSLGLAGVNTQY TRBD2 TRBJ2-3 TRBV7-7
ASSAQGSNEKLF - TRBJ1-4 TRBV9
ASSRLSGGSTDTQY TRBD2 TRBJ2-3 TRBV7-2
ASSPGLGAETQY - TRBJ2-5 TRBV4-2
ASSPDRGGGYT TRBD1 TRBJ1-2 TRBV12-3/TRBV12-4
ASSFPDRDSVSVCR TRBD1 TRBJ1-2 TRBV27
ASSRAQGGSLETQY TRBD2 TRBJ2-5 TRBV14
ASSARQGLNEQY TRBD1 TRBJ2-7 TRBV11-1
ASSFGQGYGYT - TRBJ1-2 TRBV7-9
ASSSGQGNTGELF TRBD1 TRBJ2-2 TRBV5-1
ASSQGGGSAVQY - TRBJ2-4 TRBV4-1
SASGQGLGVAKNIQY - TRBJ2-4 TRBV20-1
ASSILAGAVGEQF TRBD2 TRBJ2-1 TRBV19